The subject of this entry is one TCR beta chain. Antigen specificity is unknown. CDR1 is MNHEY, CDR2 SMNVEV, per germline (reference sequence). V dropped 6 bases and J dropped 9; count of bases not matched to a gene: 12. The CDR3 is 16 amino acids. TCRdb itself ran the RT-PCR reads through MiXCR, one entry per CDR3 protein. The sample has around 520,000 distinct CDR3 sequences; 25% are singletons. This sample stems from a study of response to subunit inactivated influenza vaccine. Study-wide results and limits: Authors suggested that a seasonal influenza vaccination recruits few new T cells each time.

This chain joins TRBV27 and TRBJ1-6; 9 bases match TRBD1. The sequenced sample was CD4+ T cells sorted from PBMCs, obtained roughly 5 days after vaccination. The clonotype comes from a man aged 45-60 years who received an inactivated influenza vaccine. The DNA of the CDR3 is TGTGCCAGCAGACCAGCGACCGGGACAGGGTCTTCACCCCTCCACTTT. Amino acid sequence: CASRPATGTGSSPLHF.